These 2 T cell receptor beta chains originate from one sample sequenced in a study of T cell repertoires in cytomegalovirus infection. No antigens are known for them. Using its own MiXCR run on the reads, TCRdb lists one record per CDR3 protein. The sample has around 95,000 distinct CDR3 sequences, approximately 30% seen once; the top ten hold 71%. Here the sequenced sample was CD8+ T cells from cultured PBMCs, taken from culture after CMV antigen stimulation. The source of these receptors is a human donor in good health (CMV status not recorded). Some clones in this sample may be carry-over from other donors' samples.

The CDR3 spells CASSDARHTDTQYF. In DNA, the CDR3 is TGCGCCAGCTCCGACGCGCGGCACACAGATACGCAGTATTTT. The chain recombines TRBV4-1 with TRBJ2-3, with D hard to call. Germline CDR1 reads MGHRA; CDR2 reads YSYEKL. V gave up 8 bases and J gave up 2 bases, with 14 bases separating them. The CDR3 is 14 residues long.

This clonotype appeared a few times. The V call is TRBV7-2, the J call TRBJ2-7; D not certain. The ends were cut back, 1 base at V and 1 base at J, with 8 bases in the middle. Looked up from germline, CDR1 is SGHTA and CDR2 is FQGNSA. CDR3 size: 14 residues. CDR3 sequence (DNA): TGTGCCAGCAGCTTAGGGGTCATTTCCTACGAGCAGTACTTC. Amino acid sequence: CASSLGVISYEQYF.